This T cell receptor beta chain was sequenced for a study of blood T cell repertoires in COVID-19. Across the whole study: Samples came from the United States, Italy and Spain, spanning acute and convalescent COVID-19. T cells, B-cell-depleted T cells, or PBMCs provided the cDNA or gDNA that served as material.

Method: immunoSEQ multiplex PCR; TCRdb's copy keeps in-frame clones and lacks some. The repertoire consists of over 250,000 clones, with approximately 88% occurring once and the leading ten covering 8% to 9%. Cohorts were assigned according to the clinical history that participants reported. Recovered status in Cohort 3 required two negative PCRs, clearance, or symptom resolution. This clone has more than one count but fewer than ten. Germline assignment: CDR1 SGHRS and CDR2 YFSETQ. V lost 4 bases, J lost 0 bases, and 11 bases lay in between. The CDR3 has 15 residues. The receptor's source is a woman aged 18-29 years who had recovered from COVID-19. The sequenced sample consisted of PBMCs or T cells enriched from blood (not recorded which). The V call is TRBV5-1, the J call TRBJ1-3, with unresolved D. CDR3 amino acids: CASSRGVSSGNTIYF. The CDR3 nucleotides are TGCGCCAGCAGCCGCGGGGTCTCCTCTGGAAACACCATATATTTT.